These 12 T cell receptor beta chains were all obtained from the same sample, sequenced in a study of Ad26.COV2.S vaccination and SARS-CoV-2 variants. Treatment of the sample: around 19 received Ad26.COV2.S at low or high dose, single or two shots; about 5 received placebo; per-sample allocation not given. Specimens were obtained on day 63 following the first vaccine or placebo injection. Profiling relied on immunoSEQ multiplex PCR, and the TCRdb table lists in-frame clones only, not all of them. The sample holds 400,000 to 500,000 clones, roughly 90% seen once. The material was peripheral blood, obtained in a trial of Ad26.COV2.S vaccine versus placebo. Every receptor here comes from a person aged 18-65 years who received the Ad26.COV2.S COVID-19 vaccine or a placebo.

The rearrangement links TRBV5-4 to TRBJ1-1; D is ambiguous. Trimming removed 5 bases from V and 1 base from J, with 9 bases in between. This CDR3 has 13 residues. The V gene's germline CDR1 is SGHNT and CDR2 YYREEE (reference sequence). This CDR3 is CASSRTANTEAFF. CDR3 in DNA: TGTGCCAGCAGTAGGACGGCGAACACTGAAGCTTTCTTT.

V gene TRBV6-4 combines with J gene TRBJ2-1; 8 bases align to TRBD2. J was trimmed by 2 bases and V by 4 bases; bases with no gene match: 10. The CDR3 length is 17 residues. Germline lookup yields CDR1 MRHNA and CDR2 SNTAGT. The CDR3 DNA is TGTGCCAGCAGTGCTGTTGGGAGCGGGGGAACCTACAATGAGCAGTTCTTC. Translation gives CASSAVGSGGTYNEQFF.

This chain connects TRBV6-6 to TRBJ1-5; the D gene is possibly TRBD1 (5 bases). Germline lookup yields CDR1 MNHNY and CDR2 SVGAGI (reference sequence). The CDR3 consists of 15 residues. Deletions cut 3 bases from V and 3 bases from J, with 12 bases between. This chain's CDR3 is CASSYGAGSNQPQHF. The CDR3 bases are TGTGCCAGCAGTTATGGGGCAGGATCCAATCAGCCCCAGCATTTT.

This rearrangement joins TRBV24-1 to TRBJ1-5; D remains unclear. The CDR3 runs 9 residues. Germline values: CDR1 KGHDR, CDR2 SFDVKD. V was pared by 9 bases and J by 15 bases, with 11 bases between. The CDR3 is CATVGGLHF. The CDR3 region has the DNA TGTGCCACCGTCGGAGGGTTGCATTTT.

The chain employs TRBV10-3 and TRBJ2-1; 9 bases line up with TRBD2. V lost 1 base to trimming and J lost 8 bases; unmatched junction nucleotides: 6. Germline V CDR1 and CDR2: ENHRY, SYGVKD. This CDR3 is 15 amino acids long. The CDR3 DNA reads as TGTGCCATCAGTGAGTTGGCGGGGGGGCCCCATGAGCAGTTCTTC. It is translated as CAISELAGGPHEQFF.

This clone came up once. The gene calls are TRBV6-5 and TRBJ1-2, with unresolved D. The CDR3 covers 14 residues. V lost 6 bases and J lost 6, with 17 bases in between. Germline loops: CDR1 MNHEY, CDR2 SVGAGI. CDR3 in amino acids: CASSYDLVSDGYTF. As DNA, the CDR3 is TGTGCCAGCAGCTACGATCTTGTGAGTGATGGCTACACCTTC.

The rearrangement joins TRBV7-8 to TRBJ2-5; no clear D gene. The V end was cut by 1 base, the J end by 0 bases, with 9 bases between. Germline-derived CDR1 and CDR2 are SGHVS and FQNEAQ. CDR3 size: 15 residues. CDR3 nucleotide sequence: TGTGCCAGCAGCTTAGTGGCATCGTACCAAGAGACCCAGTACTTC. Its protein is CASSLVASYQETQYF.

The chain recombines TRBV11-3 with TRBJ2-1, with TRBD2 matching 12 bases. Looked up from germline, CDR1 is SGHNT and CDR2 is YENEEA. This CDR3 has 18 residues. Trimming cost V 1 base and J 4 bases; bases outside gene matches: 8. The CDR3 DNA reads as TGTGCCAGCAGCTTAGGGCTAGCGGGGGGGCTAGGGTACAATGAGCAGTTCTTC. Its translation: CASSLGLAGGLGYNEQFF.

This chain connects TRBV7-3 to TRBJ2-7, with D hard to call. The CDR3 runs to 13 residues. CDR1 and CDR2 from the germline V gene are SGHTA and FQGTGA. V was pared by 0 bases and J by 7 bases, with 10 bases between. CDR3 sequence (DNA): TGTGCCAGCAGCTTAACCCACCTGGAGGAGCAGTACTTC. It specifies CASSLTHLEEQYF.

This chain links TRBV27 with TRBJ2-7; D gene ambiguous. Germline CDR1 and CDR2: MNHEY and SMNVEV (reference sequence). The CDR3 has 15 residues. The ends were cut back, 2 bases at V and 2 bases at J, with 13 bases in the middle. CDR3 protein: CASSLQARSPYEQYF. The CDR3 nucleotides read TGTGCCAGCAGTTTACAGGCACGGAGCCCCTACGAGCAGTACTTC.

V and J are TRBV13 and TRBJ2-5; TRBD2 matches 8 bases. The germline V gene encodes CDR1 PRHDT and CDR2 FYEKMQ (reference sequence). V lost 1 base to trimming and J lost 0 bases; unmatched junction nucleotides: 4. The CDR3 extends over 16 amino acids. DNA of the CDR3: TGTGCCAGCAGCTTAGAGTCGGGGGGGTACCAAGAGACCCAGTACTTC. The encoded protein is CASSLESGGYQETQYF.

This chain links TRBV10-3 with TRBJ2-7, with 8 bases matching TRBD1. CDR1 and CDR2 from the germline V gene are ENHRY and SYGVKD. Germline trimming cut 4 bases from V and 0 bases from J; bases unmatched to any gene: 5. This CDR3 contains 15 residues. The chain's CDR3 is CAISVRDRSSYEQYF. The CDR3 DNA sequence: TGTGCCATCAGTGTCCGGGACAGGAGCTCCTACGAGCAGTACTTC.